The rows below give T cell receptor beta chains drawn from one sample of a study of blood T cell repertoires in COVID-19. Method: immunoSEQ multiplex PCR; TCRdb's copy keeps in-frame clones and lacks some. The sample has about 85,000 clones, roughly 88% seen once. The specimen was peripheral blood. The receptors derive from a woman at least 80 years old with acute or convalescent COVID-19. Each CDR3 is given with its conserved first and last residue. The order of the fields is clone size, D gene, V gene, J gene, CDR3 DNA, CDR3 protein. A D gene is named only where the DNA matches it firmly. Rows may omit the clone size; those that give it use once, few, many or a size class.

.	.	TRBV7-3	TRBJ2-1	TGTGCCAGCAGCTTAATGCCCAGCGGTGCTTGGAGCTCCTACAATGAGCAGTTCTTC	CASSLMPSGAWSSYNEQFF
.	.	TRBV30	TRBJ1-2	TGTGCCTGGAGTACGCCAGTGGGCCTTTATGGCTACACCTTC	CAWSTPVGLYGYTF
.	TRBD1	TRBV19	TRBJ1-6	TGTGCCAGTAGTAATGACAGGGCCTCGGGCAATTCACCCCTCCACTTT	CASSNDRASGNSPLHF
.	TRBD2	TRBV4-3	TRBJ2-3	TGCGCCAGCAGCCAACGGGGGGGCGAAGATACGCAGTATTTT	CASSQRGGEDTQYF
.	TRBD2	TRBV5-1	TRBJ2-5	TGCGCCAGCAGCTCGGGTGGAGCGGGGGGAGAGACCCAGTACTTC	CASSSGGAGGETQYF
.	TRBD2	TRBV7-3	TRBJ2-3	TGTGCCAGCAGCTTGGGACTAGCGGTCACAGATACGCAGTATTTT	CASSLGLAVTDTQYF
.	.	TRBV6-1	TRBJ1-1	TGTGCCAGCAGTGAGGTCGGGGGTGGCACTGAAGCTTTCTTT	CASSEVGGGTEAFF
.	TRBD2	TRBV6-2/TRBV6-3	TRBJ2-7	TGTGCCAGCAGTTACTCGGGGACTAGCAGCTACGAGCAGTACTTC	CASSYSGTSSYEQYF
few	.	TRBV7-2	TRBJ2-5	TGTGCCAGCAGCCCCTCGGGAGTGGTTGAGACCCAGTACTTC	CASSPSGVVETQYF
.	TRBD1	TRBV6-5	TRBJ2-1	TGTGCCAGCAGTCAAACAGGGGGCAGCTACAATGAGCAGTTCTTC	CASSQTGGSYNEQFF
.	.	TRBV5-1	TRBJ1-5	TGCGCCAGCAGCCCTGGCGGGAGCAATCAGCCCCAGCATTTT	CASSPGGSNQPQHF
.	.	TRBV5-6	TRBJ1-2	TGTGCCAGCAGCATTCAGGGCCCCCTGGGCTACACCTTC	CASSIQGPLGYTF
.	TRBD2	TRBV10-1	TRBJ2-3	TGCGCCAGCAGTGCGTTCGGGCGGGAGAAGCGAGATACGCAGTATTTT	CASSAFGREKRDTQYF
.	TRBD1	TRBV6-5	TRBJ2-2	TGTGCCAGCTATCCTCGACAGGGCGGGACCGGGGAGCTGTTTTTT	CASYPRQGGTGELFF
.	.	TRBV19	TRBJ2-5	TGTGCCAGTAGTATGCCCGTGGGAGCCCAAGAGACCCAGTACTTC	CASSMPVGAQETQYF
.	TRBD1	TRBV2	TRBJ1-3	TGTGCCAGCAGTGAATATTGGACAGGGGAAGGCACCATATATTTT	CASSEYWTGEGTIYF
.	TRBD2	TRBV11-3	TRBJ2-2	TGTGCCAGCAGCTTAGCGGTTAGCGGGAGCGGTACCGGGGAGCTGTTTTTT	CASSLAVSGSGTGELFF
.	.	TRBV5-1	TRBJ1-4	TGCGCCAGCAGCATAGGACAGAAGGGGGAAAAACTGTTTTTT	CASSIGQKGEKLFF
.	.	TRBV2	TRBJ2-3	TGTGCCAGCAGCGGGGGATCAGATACGCAGTATTTT	CASSGGSDTQYF
.	TRBD1	TRBV12-5	TRBJ1-5	TGTGCTAGTGGTTTGGGGACAGGGAGCAATCAGCCCCAGCATTTT	CASGLGTGSNQPQHF
.	TRBD1	TRBV3-1/TRBV3-2	TRBJ2-4	TGTGCCAGCAGCTATTCGACAGGGGGGGGCAAAAACATTCAGTACTTC	CASSYSTGGGKNIQYF
.	.	TRBV3-1/TRBV3-2	TRBJ2-1	TGTGCCAGCAGCCCGAAAGGGGGGGTTGTATCCTACAATGAGCAGTTCTTC	CASSPKGGVVSYNEQFF
.	.	TRBV7-2	TRBJ2-7	TGTGCCAGCAGCTTAAGCGAGGGCCGGGTCCACGAGCAGTACTTC	CASSLSEGRVHEQYF
.	.	TRBV10-3	TRBJ2-5	TGTGCCATCAAAGCGGACCGTGGGGAGACCCAGTACTTC	CAIKADRGETQYF
.	TRBD1	TRBV10-1	TRBJ2-2	TGCGCCAGCAGTGGGGACAGGGCGAACACCGGGGAGCTGTTTTTT	CASSGDRANTGELFF
.	TRBD1	TRBV19	TRBJ1-1	TGTGCCAGTAACCACTGGACAGGACAGAACACTGAAGCTTTCTTT	CASNHWTGQNTEAFF
.	TRBD1	TRBV24-1	TRBJ2-1	TGTGCCACCAGCGGCGCAGGGGGCGCGGAGCAGTTCTTC	CATSGAGGAEQFF
.	.	TRBV7-8	TRBJ1-2	TGTGCCAGCAGCCTTACCCTGGGGGGTTGGGGTGGCTACACCTTC	CASSLTLGGWGGYTF
.	.	TRBV5-6	TRBJ1-2	TGTGCCAGCAGCGGTGGGCAGCTCAGCTACACCTTC	CASSGGQLSYTF
.	.	TRBV19	TRBJ2-3	TGTGCCAGTAGTGCGGGGGCTTCAGATACGCAGTATTTT	CASSAGASDTQYF
.	TRBD1	TRBV29-1	TRBJ1-2	TGCAGCGACCTGGGACAGGGTAACTATGGCTACACCTTC	CSDLGQGNYGYTF
.	TRBD2	TRBV6-5	TRBJ2-1	TGTGCCAGCGAGCTAGCGGATTCCTACAATGAGCAGTTCTTC	CASELADSYNEQFF
.	TRBD2	TRBV11-2	TRBJ2-7	TGTGCCAGCAGCCCCTCGGGGGGGATATCCTACGAGCAGTACTTC	CASSPSGGISYEQYF
.	.	TRBV3-1/TRBV3-2	TRBJ2-7	TGTGCCAGCAGCCGCCTAGGCGGGTACGAGCAGTACTTC	CASSRLGGYEQYF
.	TRBD2	TRBV9	TRBJ2-1	TGTGCCAGCAGCGAAAAACCAGGGAGGGCCCTCAATGAGCAGTTCTTC	CASSEKPGRALNEQFF
.	.	TRBV5-1	TRBJ2-4	TGCGCCAGCAGCTTGACGGGGGTGGAAAACATTCAGTACTTC	CASSLTGVENIQYF
.	.	TRBV7-8	TRBJ2-1	TGTGCCAGCAGTAAACGGGGGAATGAGCAGTTCTTC	CASSKRGNEQFF
.	TRBD2	TRBV7-3	TRBJ2-2	TGTGCCAGCAGCTCGTACAGTGGGACTAGCGGGGGGCCAAGGGTCACCGGGGAGCTGTTTTTT	CASSSYSGTSGGPRVTGELFF
.	.	TRBV12-5	TRBJ2-7	TGTGCTAGTGGTTTCGACGCGGGGAACGAGCAGTACTTC	CASGFDAGNEQYF
.	.	TRBV11-3	TRBJ2-7	TGTGCCAGCAGCTCACAGGAATCCTACGAGCAGTACTTC	CASSSQESYEQYF
.	.	TRBV19	TRBJ1-5	TGTGCCAGTGCCCAAGACAGTTATCAGCCCCAGCATTTT	CASAQDSYQPQHF